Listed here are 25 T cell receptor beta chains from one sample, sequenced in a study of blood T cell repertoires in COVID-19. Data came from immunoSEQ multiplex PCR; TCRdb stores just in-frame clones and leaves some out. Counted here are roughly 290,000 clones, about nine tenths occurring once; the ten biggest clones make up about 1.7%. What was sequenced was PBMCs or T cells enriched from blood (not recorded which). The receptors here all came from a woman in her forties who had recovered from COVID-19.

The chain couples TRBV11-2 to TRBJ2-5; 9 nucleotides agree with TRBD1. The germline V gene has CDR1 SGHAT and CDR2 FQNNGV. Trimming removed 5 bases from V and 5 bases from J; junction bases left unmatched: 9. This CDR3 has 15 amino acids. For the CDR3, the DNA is TGTGCCAGCAGCAAACAAGGACAGGGGAGGGAGACCCAGTACTTC. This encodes CASSKQGQGRETQYF.

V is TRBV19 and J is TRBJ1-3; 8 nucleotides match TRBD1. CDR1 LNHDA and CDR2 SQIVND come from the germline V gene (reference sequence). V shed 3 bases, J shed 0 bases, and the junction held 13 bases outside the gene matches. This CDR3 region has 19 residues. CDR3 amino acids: CASSISYLRQGYSGNTIYF. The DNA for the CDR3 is TGTGCCAGTAGTATCTCTTACCTGCGACAGGGGTACTCTGGAAACACCATATATTTT.

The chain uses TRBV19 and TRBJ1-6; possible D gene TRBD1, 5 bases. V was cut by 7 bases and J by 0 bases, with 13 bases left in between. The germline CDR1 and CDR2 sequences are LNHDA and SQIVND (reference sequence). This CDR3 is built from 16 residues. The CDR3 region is CASTTVFSSYNSPLHF. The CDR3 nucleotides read TGTGCCAGTACGACAGTTTTTAGCTCCTATAATTCACCCCTCCACTTT.

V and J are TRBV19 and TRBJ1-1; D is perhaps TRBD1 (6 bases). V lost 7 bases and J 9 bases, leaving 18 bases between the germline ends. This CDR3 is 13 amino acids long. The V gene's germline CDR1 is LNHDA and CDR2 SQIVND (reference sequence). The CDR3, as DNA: TGTGCCAGTATAGGGGGGGGGACCCCGAAAGCTTTCTTT. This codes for CASIGGGTPKAFF.

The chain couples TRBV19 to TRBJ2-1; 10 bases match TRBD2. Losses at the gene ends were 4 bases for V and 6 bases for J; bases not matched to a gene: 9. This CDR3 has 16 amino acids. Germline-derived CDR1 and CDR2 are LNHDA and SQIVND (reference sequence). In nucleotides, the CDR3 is TGTGCCAGTAGTACCCTAGCGGGAGTTCGGGGCAATGAGCAGTTCTTC. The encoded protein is CASSTLAGVRGNEQFF.

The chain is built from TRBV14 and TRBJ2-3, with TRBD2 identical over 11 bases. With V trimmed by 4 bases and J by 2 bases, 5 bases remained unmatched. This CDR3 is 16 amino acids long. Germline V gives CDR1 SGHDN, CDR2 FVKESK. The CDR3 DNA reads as TGTGCCAGCAGCCGCCGACTAGCGGGACCCACAGATACGCAGTATTTT. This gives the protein CASSRRLAGPTDTQYF.

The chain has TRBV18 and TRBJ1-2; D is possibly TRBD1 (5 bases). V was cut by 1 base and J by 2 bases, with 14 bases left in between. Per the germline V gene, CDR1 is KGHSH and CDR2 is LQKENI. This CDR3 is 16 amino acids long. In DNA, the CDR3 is TGTGCCAGCTCACCACTGACAGCGAAGCGAAACTATGGCTACACCTTC. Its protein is CASSPLTAKRNYGYTF. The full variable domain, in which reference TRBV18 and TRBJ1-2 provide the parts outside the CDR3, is NAGVMQNPRHLVRRRGQEARLRCSPMKGHSHVYWYRQLPEEGLKFMVYLQKENIIDESGMPKERFSAEFPKEGPSILRIQQVVRGDSAAYFCASSPLTAKRNYGYTFGSGTRLTVV.

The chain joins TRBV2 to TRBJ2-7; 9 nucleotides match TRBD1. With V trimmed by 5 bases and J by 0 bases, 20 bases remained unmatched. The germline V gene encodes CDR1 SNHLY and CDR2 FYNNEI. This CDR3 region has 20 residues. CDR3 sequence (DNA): TGTGCCAGCAGTCAATCGAAACTGGACAGGGGAAGAGGGGTCTCCTACGAGCAGTACTTC. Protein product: CASSQSKLDRGRGVSYEQYF.

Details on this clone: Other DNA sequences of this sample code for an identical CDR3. The CDR3 nucleotides are TGTGCCAGCTCACCACCGGAGGGTTGGACTGAAGCTTTCTTT. This encodes CASSPPEGWTEAFF. The gene calls are TRBV18 and TRBJ1-1; D remains ambiguous. V shed 0 bases and J shed 5 bases, with 10 bases lying between them. Germline V gene lookup returns CDR1 KGHSH and CDR2 LQKENI. This CDR3 has 14 residues.

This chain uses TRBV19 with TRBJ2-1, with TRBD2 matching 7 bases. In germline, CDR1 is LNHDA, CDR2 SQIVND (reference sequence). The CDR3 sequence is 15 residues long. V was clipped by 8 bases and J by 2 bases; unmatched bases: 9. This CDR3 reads CASPLLAVPYNEQFF. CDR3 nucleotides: TGTGCCAGTCCGCTTCTAGCGGTACCCTACAATGAGCAGTTCTTC.

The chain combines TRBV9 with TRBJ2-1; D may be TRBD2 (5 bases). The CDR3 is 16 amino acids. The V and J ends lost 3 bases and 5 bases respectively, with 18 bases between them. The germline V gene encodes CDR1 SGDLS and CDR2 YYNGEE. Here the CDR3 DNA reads TGTGCCAGCAGCGCGCTACCGGGGTCGGTCAACAATGAGCAGTTCTTC. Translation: CASSALPGSVNNEQFF.

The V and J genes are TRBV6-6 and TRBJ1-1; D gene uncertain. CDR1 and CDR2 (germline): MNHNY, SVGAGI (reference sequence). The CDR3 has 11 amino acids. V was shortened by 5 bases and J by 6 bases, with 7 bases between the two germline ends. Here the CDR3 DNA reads TGTGCCAGCAGTCCCCGGGCTGAAGCTTTCTTT. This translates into CASSPRAEAFF.

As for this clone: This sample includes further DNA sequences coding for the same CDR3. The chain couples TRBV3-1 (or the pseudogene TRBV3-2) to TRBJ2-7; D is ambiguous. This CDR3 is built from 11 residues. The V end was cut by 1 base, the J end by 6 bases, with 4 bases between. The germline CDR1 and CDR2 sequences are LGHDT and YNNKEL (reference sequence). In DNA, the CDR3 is TGTGCCAGCAGCCAAGTGAGCGAGCAGTACTTC. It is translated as CASSQVSEQYF.

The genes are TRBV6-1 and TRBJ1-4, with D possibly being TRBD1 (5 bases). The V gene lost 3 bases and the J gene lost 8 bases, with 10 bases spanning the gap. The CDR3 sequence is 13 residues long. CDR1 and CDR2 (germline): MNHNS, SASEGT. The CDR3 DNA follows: TGTGCCAGCAGTGATGGCCAGGGAGAAAAACTGTTTTTT. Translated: CASSDGQGEKLFF.

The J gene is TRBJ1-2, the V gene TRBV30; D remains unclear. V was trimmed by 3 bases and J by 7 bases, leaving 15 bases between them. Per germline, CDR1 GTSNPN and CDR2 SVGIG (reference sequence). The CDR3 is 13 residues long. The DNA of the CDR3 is TGTGCCTGGAGCCCCGGCGGGTGGTTTGGCTACACCTTC. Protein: CAWSPGGWFGYTF.

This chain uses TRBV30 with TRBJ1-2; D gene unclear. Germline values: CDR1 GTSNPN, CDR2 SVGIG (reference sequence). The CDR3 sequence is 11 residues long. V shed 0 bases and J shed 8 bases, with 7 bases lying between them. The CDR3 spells CAWSVVGGYTF. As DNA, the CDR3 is TGTGCCTGGAGTGTAGTGGGCGGCTACACCTTC.

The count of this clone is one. The CDR3, as DNA: TGTGCCAGCATCGGAGGGAGGGCCCTCTACGAGCAGTACTTC. Translated, it gives CASIGGRALYEQYF. The chain joins TRBV6-5 to TRBJ2-7; 7 bases map to TRBD2. The CDR3 is 14 residues long. V shed 7 bases and J 3 bases; nucleotides not matched to a gene: 9. Looked up from germline, CDR1 is MNHEY and CDR2 is SVGAGI.

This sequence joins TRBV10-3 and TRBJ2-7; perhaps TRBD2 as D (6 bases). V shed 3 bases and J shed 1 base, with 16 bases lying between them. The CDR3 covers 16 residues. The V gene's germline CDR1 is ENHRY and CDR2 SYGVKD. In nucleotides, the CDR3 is TGTGCCATCAGTGATCTGGGGAGGCGGACGTCCTACGAGCAGTACTTC. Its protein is CAISDLGRRTSYEQYF.

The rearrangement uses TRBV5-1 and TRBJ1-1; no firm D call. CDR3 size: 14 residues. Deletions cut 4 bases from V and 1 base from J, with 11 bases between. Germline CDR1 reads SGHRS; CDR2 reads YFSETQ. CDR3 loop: CASSATPGNTEAFF. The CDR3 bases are TGCGCCAGCAGCGCCACTCCGGGGAACACTGAAGCTTTCTTT. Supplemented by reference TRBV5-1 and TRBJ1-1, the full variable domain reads KAGVTQTPRYLIKTRGQQVTLSCSPISGHRSVSWYQQTPGQGLQFLFEYFSETQRNKGNFPGRFSGRQFSNSRSEMNVSTLELGDSALYLCASSATPGNTEAFFGQGTRLTVV.

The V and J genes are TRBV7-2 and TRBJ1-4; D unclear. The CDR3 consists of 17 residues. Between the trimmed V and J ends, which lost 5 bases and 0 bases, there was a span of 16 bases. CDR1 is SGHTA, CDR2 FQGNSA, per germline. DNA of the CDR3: TGTGCCAGCAGCCCCCGCGGGTTCCCCGCAACTAATGAAAAACTGTTTTTT. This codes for CASSPRGFPATNEKLFF.

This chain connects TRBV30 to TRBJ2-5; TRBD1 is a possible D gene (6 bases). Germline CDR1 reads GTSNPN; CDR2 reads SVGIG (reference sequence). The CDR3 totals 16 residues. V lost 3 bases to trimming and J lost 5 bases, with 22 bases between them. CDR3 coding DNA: TGTGCCTGGAGCCAGCGAGGACAGCCGACGGGGGAGACCCAGTACTTC. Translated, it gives CAWSQRGQPTGETQYF.

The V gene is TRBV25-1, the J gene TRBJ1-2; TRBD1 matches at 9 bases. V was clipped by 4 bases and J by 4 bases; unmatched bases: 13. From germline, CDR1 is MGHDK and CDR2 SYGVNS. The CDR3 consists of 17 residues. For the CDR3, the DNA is TGTGCCAGCAGTGTCGCCCCCGGGACAGGGCCAGGCTATGGCTACACCTTC. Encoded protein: CASSVAPGTGPGYGYTF.

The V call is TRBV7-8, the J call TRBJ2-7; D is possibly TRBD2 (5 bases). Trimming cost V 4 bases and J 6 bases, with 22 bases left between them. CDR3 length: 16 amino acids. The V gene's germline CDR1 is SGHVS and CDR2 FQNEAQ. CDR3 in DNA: TGTGCCAGCAGCTCGAGGGCACAGACCCTTATCCTCGAGCAGTACTTC. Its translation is CASSSRAQTLILEQYF.

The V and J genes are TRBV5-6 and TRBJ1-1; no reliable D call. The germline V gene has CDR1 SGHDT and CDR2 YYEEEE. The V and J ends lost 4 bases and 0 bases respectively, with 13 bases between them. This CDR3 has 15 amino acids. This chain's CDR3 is CASSHRGELNTEAFF. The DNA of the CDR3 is TGTGCCAGCAGCCACCGTGGAGAGTTGAACACTGAAGCTTTCTTT. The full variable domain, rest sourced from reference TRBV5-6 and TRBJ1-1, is DAGVTQSPTHLIKTRGQQVTLRCSPKSGHDTVSWYQQALGQGPQFIFQYYEEEERQRGNFPDRFSGHQFPNYSSELNVNALLLGDSALYLCASSHRGELNTEAFFGQGTRLTVV.

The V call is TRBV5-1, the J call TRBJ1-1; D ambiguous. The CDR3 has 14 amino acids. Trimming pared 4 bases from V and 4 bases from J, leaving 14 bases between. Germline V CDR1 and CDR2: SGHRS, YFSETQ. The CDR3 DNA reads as TGCGCCAGCAGCCGGCCTGGGAGTGCCACTGAAGCTTTCTTT. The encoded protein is CASSRPGSATEAFF.